This T cell receptor (beta chain) is drawn from a study of spatial heterogeneity in lung cancer. Across the study: Every unique TCR and UMI combination, on average, appeared more than ten times in raw reads.

Findings of the study overall: Estimated coverage of tumor T cells was approximately 7.2% for alpha and roughly 13% for beta chains. Tumor mutation counts were tracked by expanded intratumoral alpha and beta TCR counts.

Carried by each TCR cDNA molecule was a unique molecular identifier. One entry per CDR3 protein results from TCRdb running MiXCR on the 5' RACE reads. Here the sample spans fewer than 4,000 distinct CDR3 sequences, roughly 5.3% being singletons. By frequency in the sample, this clonotype is medium-sized. No antigen is known for it. Time point meaning: sample taken at primary tumor resection. Whole RNA from tumor, nontumor lung or frozen PBMC was sequenced unsorted. The sequence came from a female donor with early-stage non-small cell lung cancer. The specimen was lung tumor tissue, collected at surgery.

The CDR3 coding sequence is TGTGCCAGTAGTCCGGCCCCGACGGGGAACTACAATGAGCAGTTCTTC. Amino acids: CASSPAPTGNYNEQFF. The chain employs TRBV19 and TRBJ2-1; tentative D call: TRBD2 (5 bases). The germline V and J ends were trimmed by 5 bases and 3 bases, with 17 bases remaining between them. The germline gives CDR1 LNHDA, CDR2 SQIVND (reference sequence). The CDR3 spans 16 residues. The complete variable domain, with remaining parts taken from reference TRBV19 and TRBJ2-1, reads DGGITQSPKYLFRKEGQNVTLSCEQNLNHDAMYWYRQDPGQGLRLIYYSQIVNDFQKGDIAEGYSVSREKKESFPLTVTSAQKNPTAFYLCASSPAPTGNYNEQFFGPGTRLTVL.